Sequencing of this TCR beta chain was carried out in a study of blood T cells in healthy people across ages. Together with a sample-barcoded 5' primer, a J-beta primer mix was included in a second PCR lasting about 6 to 11 cycles. TCRdb re-analysed the 5' RACE reads in MiXCR, keeping a single row per CDR3 protein. Of fewer than 900,000 distinct CDR3 sequences in the sample, roughly 41% were seen once. Each donor gave roughly 9.1 milliliters of peripheral blood. Total RNA, at least 5.5 micrograms per sample, came from PBMCs. In germline, CDR1 is SQVTM, CDR2 ANQGSEA. This CDR3 has 12 amino acids. The rearrangement links TRBV29-1 to TRBJ2-1; D uncertain. The DNA end is more similar to TRBJ2-7, so the J call may be wrong. Sequenced material: blood. The receptor was derived from a woman aged 55-69 years in good health. This CDR3 is CSVEASYNEQYF. The CDR3 DNA follows: TGCAGCGTCGAGGCCTCCTACAATGAGCAGTACTTC.